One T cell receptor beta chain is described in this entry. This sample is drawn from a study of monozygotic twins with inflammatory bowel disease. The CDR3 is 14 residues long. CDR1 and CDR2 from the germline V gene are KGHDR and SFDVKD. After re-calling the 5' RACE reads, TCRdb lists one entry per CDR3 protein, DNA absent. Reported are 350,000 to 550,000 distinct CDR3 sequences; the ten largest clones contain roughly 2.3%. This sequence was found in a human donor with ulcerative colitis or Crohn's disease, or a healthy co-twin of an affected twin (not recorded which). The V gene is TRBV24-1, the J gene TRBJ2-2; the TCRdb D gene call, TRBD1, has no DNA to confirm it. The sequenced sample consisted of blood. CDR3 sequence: CATRTGKRTGELFF.